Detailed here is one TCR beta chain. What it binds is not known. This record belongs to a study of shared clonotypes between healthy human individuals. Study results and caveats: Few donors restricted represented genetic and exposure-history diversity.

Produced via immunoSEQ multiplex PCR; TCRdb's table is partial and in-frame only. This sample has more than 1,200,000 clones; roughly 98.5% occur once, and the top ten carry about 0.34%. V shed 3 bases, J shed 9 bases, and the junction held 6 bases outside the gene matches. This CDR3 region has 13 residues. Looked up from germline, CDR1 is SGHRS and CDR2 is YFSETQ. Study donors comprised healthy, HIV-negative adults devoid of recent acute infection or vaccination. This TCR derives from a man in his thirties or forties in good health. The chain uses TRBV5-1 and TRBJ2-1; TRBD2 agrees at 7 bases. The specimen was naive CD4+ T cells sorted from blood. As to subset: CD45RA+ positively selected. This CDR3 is CASSSTSLAEQFF. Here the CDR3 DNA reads TGCGCCAGCAGCTCGACTAGCCTAGCTGAGCAGTTCTTC.